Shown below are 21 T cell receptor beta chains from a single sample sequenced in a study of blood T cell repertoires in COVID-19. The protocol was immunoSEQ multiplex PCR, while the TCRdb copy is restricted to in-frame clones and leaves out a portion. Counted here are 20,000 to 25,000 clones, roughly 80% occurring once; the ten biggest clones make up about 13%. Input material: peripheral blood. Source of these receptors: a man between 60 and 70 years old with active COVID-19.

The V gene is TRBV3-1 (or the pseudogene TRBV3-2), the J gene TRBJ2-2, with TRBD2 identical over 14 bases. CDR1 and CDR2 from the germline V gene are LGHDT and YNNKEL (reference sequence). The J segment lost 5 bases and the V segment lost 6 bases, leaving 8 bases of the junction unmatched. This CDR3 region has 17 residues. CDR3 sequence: CASSQGLAGAGTGELFF. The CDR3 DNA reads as TGTGCCAGCAGTCAGGGACTAGCGGGAGCGGGGACCGGGGAGCTGTTTTTT.

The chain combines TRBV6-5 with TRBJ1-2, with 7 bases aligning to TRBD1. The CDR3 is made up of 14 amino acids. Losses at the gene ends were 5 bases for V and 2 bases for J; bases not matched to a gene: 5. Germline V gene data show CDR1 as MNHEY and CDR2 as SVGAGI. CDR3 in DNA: TGTGCCAGCAGTCCCCGACAGGGAAACTATGGCTACACCTTC. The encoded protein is CASSPRQGNYGYTF.

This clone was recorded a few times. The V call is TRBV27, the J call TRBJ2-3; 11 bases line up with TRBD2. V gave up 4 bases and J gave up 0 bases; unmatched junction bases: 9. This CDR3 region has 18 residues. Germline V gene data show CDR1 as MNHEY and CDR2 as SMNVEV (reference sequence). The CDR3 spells CASSSYGLAGTSTDTQYF. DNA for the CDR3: TGTGCCAGCAGTTCCTACGGACTAGCGGGCACTAGCACAGATACGCAGTATTTT.

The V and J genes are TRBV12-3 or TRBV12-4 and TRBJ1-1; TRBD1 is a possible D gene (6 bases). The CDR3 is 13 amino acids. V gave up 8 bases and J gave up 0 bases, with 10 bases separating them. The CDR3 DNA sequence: TGTGCCAGCGGACAGTCAATGAACACTGAAGCTTTCTTT. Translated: CASGQSMNTEAFF.

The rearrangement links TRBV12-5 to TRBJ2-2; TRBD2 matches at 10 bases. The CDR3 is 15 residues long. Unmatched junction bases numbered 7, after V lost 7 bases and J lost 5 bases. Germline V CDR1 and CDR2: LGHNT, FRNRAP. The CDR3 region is CASDPAGGVTGELFF. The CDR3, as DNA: TGTGCTAGTGATCCAGCGGGAGGGGTTACCGGGGAGCTGTTTTTT.

The CDR3 loop is CASSSPQGWGTEAFF. As DNA, the CDR3 is TGTGCCAGTAGTTCACCTCAGGGTTGGGGCACTGAAGCTTTCTTT. V usage is TRBV19 and J usage is TRBJ1-1; D is perhaps TRBD1 (5 bases). Trimming took off 5 bases at V and 4 bases at J, with 17 bases between the two ends. This CDR3 region has 15 residues. Germline CDR1 and CDR2: LNHDA and SQIVND (reference sequence).

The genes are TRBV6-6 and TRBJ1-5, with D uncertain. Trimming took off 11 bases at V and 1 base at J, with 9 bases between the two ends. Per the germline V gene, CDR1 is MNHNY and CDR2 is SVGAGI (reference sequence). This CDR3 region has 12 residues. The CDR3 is CACTLSNQPQHF. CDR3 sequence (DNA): TGTGCCTGTACTTTAAGCAATCAGCCCCAGCATTTT.

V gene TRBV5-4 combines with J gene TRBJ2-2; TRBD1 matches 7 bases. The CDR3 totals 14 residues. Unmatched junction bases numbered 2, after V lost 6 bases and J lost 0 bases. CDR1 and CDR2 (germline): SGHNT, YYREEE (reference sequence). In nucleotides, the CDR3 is TGTGCCAGCACGGGACAGACGAACACCGGGGAGCTGTTTTTT. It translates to CASTGQTNTGELFF. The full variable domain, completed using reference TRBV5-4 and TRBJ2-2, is ETGVTQSPTHLIKTRGQQVTLRCSSQSGHNTVSWYQQALGQGPQFIFQYYREEENGRGNFPPRFSGLQFPNYSSELNVNALELDDSALYLCASTGQTNTGELFFGEGSRLTVL.

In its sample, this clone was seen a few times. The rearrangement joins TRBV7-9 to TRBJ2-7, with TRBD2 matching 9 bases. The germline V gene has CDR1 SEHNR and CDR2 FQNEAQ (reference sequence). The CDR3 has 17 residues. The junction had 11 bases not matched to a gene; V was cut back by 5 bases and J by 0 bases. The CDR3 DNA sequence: TGTGCCAGCAGCCCAAAACCCGGGACTAGCATCTCCTACGAGCAGTACTTC. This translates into CASSPKPGTSISYEQYF.

This chain's CDR3 is CASSLGSQVLNEQYF. The CDR3 DNA sequence: TGTGCCAGTAGTCTCGGATCACAGGTCCTCAACGAGCAGTACTTC. V is TRBV19 and J is TRBJ2-7; D is possibly TRBD1 (5 bases). The CDR3 is 15 amino acids. V was clipped by 5 bases and J by 5 bases, with 19 bases between them. Germline V gene lookup returns CDR1 LNHDA and CDR2 SQIVND (reference sequence). The entire variable domain, with the rest obtained from reference TRBV19 and TRBJ2-7, is as follows: DGGITQSPKYLFRKEGQNVTLSCEQNLNHDAMYWYRQDPGQGLRLIYYSQIVNDFQKGDIAEGYSVSREKKESFPLTVTSAQKNPTAFYLCASSLGSQVLNEQYFGPGTRLTVT.

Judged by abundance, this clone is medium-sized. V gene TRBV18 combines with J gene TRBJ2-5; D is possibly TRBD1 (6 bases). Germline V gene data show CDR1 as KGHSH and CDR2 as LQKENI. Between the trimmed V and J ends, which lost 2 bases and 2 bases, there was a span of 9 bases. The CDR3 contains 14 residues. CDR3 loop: CASSPFQGQETQYF. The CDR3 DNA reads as TGTGCCAGCTCACCATTCCAGGGGCAAGAGACCCAGTACTTC.

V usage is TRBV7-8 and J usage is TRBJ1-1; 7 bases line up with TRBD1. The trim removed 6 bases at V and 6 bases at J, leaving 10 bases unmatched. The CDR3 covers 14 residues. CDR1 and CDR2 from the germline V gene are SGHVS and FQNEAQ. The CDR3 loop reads CASSSYSGGPEAFF. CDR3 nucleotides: TGTGCCAGCAGTTCTTATTCAGGGGGACCTGAAGCTTTCTTT.

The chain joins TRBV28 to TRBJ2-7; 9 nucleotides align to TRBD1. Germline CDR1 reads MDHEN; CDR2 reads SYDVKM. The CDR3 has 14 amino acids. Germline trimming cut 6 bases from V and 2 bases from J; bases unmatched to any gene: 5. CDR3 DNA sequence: TGTGCCAGCAGCGTTGGACAGGGGCCCTACGAGCAGTACTTC. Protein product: CASSVGQGPYEQYF.

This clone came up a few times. The CDR3 DNA sequence: TGTGCCAGCTCACCCAACTTCCAAGAGACCCAGTACTTC. It yields the protein CASSPNFQETQYF. This chain links TRBV18 with TRBJ2-5; D unclear. Between the trimmed V and J ends, which lost 3 bases and 1 base, there was a span of 6 bases. CDR1 and CDR2 from the germline V gene are KGHSH and LQKENI. CDR3 length: 13 residues.

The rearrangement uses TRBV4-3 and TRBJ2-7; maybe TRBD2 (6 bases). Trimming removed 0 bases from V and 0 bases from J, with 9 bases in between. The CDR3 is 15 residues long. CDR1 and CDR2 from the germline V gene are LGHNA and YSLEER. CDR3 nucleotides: TGCGCCAGCAGCCAAGATCAGGAGGGCTCCTACGAGCAGTACTTC. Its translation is CASSQDQEGSYEQYF.

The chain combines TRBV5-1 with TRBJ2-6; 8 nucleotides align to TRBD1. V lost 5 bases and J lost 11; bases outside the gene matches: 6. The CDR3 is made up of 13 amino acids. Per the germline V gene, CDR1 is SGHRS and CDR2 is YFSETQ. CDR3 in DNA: TGCGCCAGCAGTCACGACAGGGGCGACGTCCTGACTTTC. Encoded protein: CASSHDRGDVLTF.

The CDR3 spells CASSQGQAKGNIQYF. The CDR3 DNA reads TGCGCCAGCAGCCAGGGACAGGCCAAGGGAAACATTCAGTACTTC. This chain joins TRBV4-3 and TRBJ2-4, with 8 positions matching TRBD1. Germline V gene lookup returns CDR1 LGHNA and CDR2 YSLEER. The CDR3 covers 15 residues. Trimming removed 3 bases from V and 6 bases from J; junction bases left unmatched: 7.

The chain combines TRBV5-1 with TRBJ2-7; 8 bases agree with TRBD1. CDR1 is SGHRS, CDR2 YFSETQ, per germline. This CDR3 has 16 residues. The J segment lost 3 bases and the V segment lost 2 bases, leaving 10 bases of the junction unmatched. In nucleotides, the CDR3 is TGCGCCAGCAGCTTTATGTGGCGACAGGGGTACTACGAGCAGTACTTC. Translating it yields CASSFMWRQGYYEQYF.

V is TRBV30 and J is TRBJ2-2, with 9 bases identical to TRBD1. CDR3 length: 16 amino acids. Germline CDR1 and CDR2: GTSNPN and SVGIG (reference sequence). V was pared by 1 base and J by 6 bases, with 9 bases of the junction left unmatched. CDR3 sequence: CAWSGTGTGLSGELFF. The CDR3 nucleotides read TGTGCCTGGAGTGGAACCGGGACAGGGCTGTCCGGGGAGCTGTTTTTT.

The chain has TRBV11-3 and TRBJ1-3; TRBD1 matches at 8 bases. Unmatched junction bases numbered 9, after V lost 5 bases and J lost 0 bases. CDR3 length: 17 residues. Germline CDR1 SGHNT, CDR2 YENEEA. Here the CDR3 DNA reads TGTGCCAGCAGCCCTTGGACAGGGAGGGGCTCTGGAAACACCATATATTTT. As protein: CASSPWTGRGSGNTIYF.

As DNA, the CDR3 is TGTGCCTGGAGTGCAGCGGCTAGCACAGATACGCAGTATTTT. Translated: CAWSAAASTDTQYF. The chain joins TRBV30 to TRBJ2-3; weak D call: TRBD2 (5 bases). V was pared by 1 base and J by 0 bases, with 8 bases between. CDR1 and CDR2 (germline): GTSNPN, SVGIG (reference sequence). This CDR3 has 14 amino acids.